One and the same sample provided the 4 T cell receptor beta chains below, sequenced in a study of fetal regulatory T cell absence and autoimmunity. Clones were sequenced by immunoSEQ multiplex PCR, and TCRdb holds only the in-frame ones, with some missing. In the table there are about 95,000 clones, 72% of which are singletons. The specimen sequenced was pancreas tissue. The source of these receptors is a male donor with IPEX syndrome.

The V call is TRBV7-9, the J call TRBJ2-5, with TRBD1 matching over 8 bases. The length of the CDR3 is 15 residues. The junction had 8 bases not matched to a gene; V was cut back by 3 bases and J by 5 bases. From germline, CDR1 is SEHNR and CDR2 FQNEAQ (reference sequence). CDR3 coding DNA: TGTGCCAGCAGCTTCCCATCAGGGGGCGGGGAGACCCAGTACTTC. This encodes CASSFPSGGGETQYF.

This clone appeared once. V gene TRBV6-5 combines with J gene TRBJ1-1; D is undetermined. The CDR3 is made up of 15 amino acids. CDR1 and CDR2 from the germline V gene are MNHEY and SVGAGI. V lost 0 bases and J lost 4, with 12 bases in between. The CDR3 loop reads CASSYSSGSITEAFF. In DNA, the CDR3 is TGTGCCAGCAGTTACTCTTCGGGGTCGATCACTGAAGCTTTCTTT.

The rearrangement uses TRBV11-2 and TRBJ2-3; D unresolved. V lost 2 bases to trimming and J lost 2 bases, with 11 bases between them. Germline V lookup: CDR1 SGHAT, CDR2 FQNNGV. This CDR3 contains 15 residues. This chain's CDR3 is CASSLLGWDTDTQYF. The CDR3, as DNA: TGTGCCAGCAGCTTACTAGGTTGGGACACAGATACGCAGTATTTT.

This clone turned up a few times. The chain joins TRBV19 to TRBJ2-3, with 9 bases aligning to TRBD1. V shed 6 bases, J shed 2 bases, and the junction held 6 bases outside the gene matches. CDR1 is LNHDA and CDR2 is SQIVND in the germline V gene (reference sequence). The CDR3 runs 15 residues. CDR3 region: CASRPGTGFTDTQYF. The CDR3 DNA is TGTGCCAGTAGGCCCGGGACAGGGTTCACAGATACGCAGTATTTT.